This is a list of T cell receptor beta chains from one sample in a study of long-term antiretroviral therapy in people with HIV. Here immunoSEQ multiplex PCR was the method, and the copy in TCRdb shows in-frame clones only, minus some. This sample yields around 24,000 clones, of which 76% are seen a single time; around 5% belongs to the top ten. The sample here was unsorted PBMCs, taken 0.5 years after starting antiretroviral therapy. The receptors come from a woman aged 40 to 50 with HIV. Each CDR3 is given with its conserved first and last residue. A D gene is named only where the DNA matches it firmly. Clone sizes are given selectively: once, few, many, or a class where the clone is expanded.

CDR3nt	CDR3aa	d_gene	v_gene	j_gene	abundance
TGTGCCAGTAGTATAGTAGCACAGGGGGCCACAGATACGCAGTATTTT	CASSIVAQGATDTQYF	TRBD1	TRBV19	TRBJ2-3	-
TGTGCCAGCAGTCCAGGGGTGGGCGGTGGCTACACCTTC	CASSPGVGGGYTF	-	TRBV27	TRBJ1-2	-
TGTGCCAGCAGCTTCCAGTACAATGAGCAGTTCTTC	CASSFQYNEQFF	-	TRBV7-2	TRBJ2-1	-
TGTGCCAGCAGCGTAGCGGGGAGCCAAGAGACCCAGTACTTC	CASSVAGSQETQYF	-	TRBV9	TRBJ2-5	-
TGTGCCAGCAGCGTAGGAGGCGGGGGCGACTACGAGCAGTACTTC	CASSVGGGGDYEQYF	-	TRBV9	TRBJ2-7	-
TGTGCCAGCAGTCTCGGACAGTTTGATGGCTACACCTTC	CASSLGQFDGYTF	-	TRBV6-5	TRBJ1-2	-
TGCGCCAGCAGCCCACAAGGAAACACTGAAGCTTTCTTT	CASSPQGNTEAFF	-	TRBV10-2	TRBJ1-1	-
TGCGCCAGCAGCCAAGATCGGACAGGGGGCCTCACAGATACGCAGTATTTT	CASSQDRTGGLTDTQYF	TRBD1	TRBV4-3	TRBJ2-3	-
TGTGCCAGCAGCCGGGGACAGAACACTGAAGCTTTCTTT	CASSRGQNTEAFF	-	TRBV5-4	TRBJ1-1	-
TGTGCCAGCAGCTTCGGACTAGCGGGGATCAATGAGCAGTTCTTC	CASSFGLAGINEQFF	TRBD2	TRBV7-3	TRBJ2-1	-
TGTGCCAGCAAATCCTATGGGTTTGCGTACGAGCAGTACTTC	CASKSYGFAYEQYF	-	TRBV6-5	TRBJ2-7	-
TGTGCCAGCAGTTTAAGTCCCACCTTCAATCAGCCCCAGCATTTT	CASSLSPTFNQPQHF	-	TRBV27	TRBJ1-5	-
TGTGCCAGCAGCAACTCGTCGGTTCAAAGGAGCTATGGCTACACCTTC	CASSNSSVQRSYGYTF	-	TRBV21-1	TRBJ1-2	-
TGTGCCTGGAGTTATGCTAGCGGGGGGACGCAGTATTTT	CAWSYASGGTQYF	TRBD2	TRBV30	TRBJ2-3	-
TGCGCCAGCAGCTTGCTTGGTGGGAAAACCTCCTACGAGCAGTACTTC	CASSLLGGKTSYEQYF	-	TRBV5-1	TRBJ2-7	-
TGTGCCTGGAGTGTGGCTGGGAGTCAGCCCCAGCATTTT	CAWSVAGSQPQHF	-	TRBV30	TRBJ1-5	-
TGCGCCAGCAGCTTGGAACGACGGACTGAAGCTTTCTTT	CASSLERRTEAFF	-	TRBV5-1	TRBJ1-1	-
TGTGCCAGCGGGGAAGAGACCCAGTACTTC	CASGEETQYF	-	TRBV28	TRBJ2-5	-
TGTGCCTGGAGTGTACTTATGGCAAACTATGGCTACACCTTC	CAWSVLMANYGYTF	-	TRBV30	TRBJ1-2	-
TGTGCCAGCAGCTTAGGGGCACCGGGGGGTAATTCACCCCTCCACTTT	CASSLGAPGGNSPLHF	-	TRBV5-4	TRBJ1-6	-
TGTGCCAGCAGCTTACCCCCAGCGGGGGGGCGGGAGACCCAGTACTTC	CASSLPPAGGRETQYF	TRBD2	TRBV5-6	TRBJ2-5	few
TGTGCCAGCAGCTTCACAGGGCAGAACACTGAAGCTTTCTTT	CASSFTGQNTEAFF	-	TRBV7-8	TRBJ1-1	-
TGTGCCAGCAGCATCCGGGACAGCTCCTACGAGCAGTACTTC	CASSIRDSSYEQYF	TRBD1	TRBV7-9	TRBJ2-7	-
TGTGCCAGCAGCACCCCGCCCCAGAAGCGGGGGAACTCCTACGAGCAGTACTTC	CASSTPPQKRGNSYEQYF	TRBD2	TRBV5-5	TRBJ2-7	-
TGTGCCAGCAACGCGCGGACAGGAGGCTACACCTTC	CASNARTGGYTF	TRBD1	TRBV7-2	TRBJ1-2	few
TGTGCCAGCAGCGTAGAGGGGGGGGCTAGCGCGGAGACCCAGTACTTC	CASSVEGGASAETQYF	-	TRBV9	TRBJ2-5	-
TGTGCCTGGAGTGTCGGCAGGGGCACCGGGGAGCTGTTTTTT	CAWSVGRGTGELFF	-	TRBV30	TRBJ2-2	-
TGTGCCAGCAGTGAGGCGATACAGGTTTACCCCTATGGCTACACCTTC	CASSEAIQVYPYGYTF	-	TRBV6-1	TRBJ1-2	-
TGTGCCAGCTCACATCGGACCTTGAACACTGAAGCTTTCTTT	CASSHRTLNTEAFF	-	TRBV2	TRBJ1-1	once
TGTGCCAGCAGCCACCCAAGGACGTGGGAGCAGTACTTC	CASSHPRTWEQYF	-	TRBV7-9	TRBJ2-7	few
TGTGCCAGCAGCTCACCCAGGGGGACCTACAATGAGCAGTTCTTC	CASSSPRGTYNEQFF	TRBD1	TRBV5-4	TRBJ2-1	-
TGTGCCAGCTCACGAGCCGGGACAGGGGAATTGGCCTACGAGCAGTACTTC	CASSRAGTGELAYEQYF	TRBD1	TRBV18	TRBJ2-7	-
TGTGCCAGCAGCTTAGCGGGAACTGCTGAAGCTTTCTTT	CASSLAGTAEAFF	-	TRBV7-9	TRBJ1-1	-
TGTGCCAGCAGCTCCCCGGACAGGGCGCGGGAAAAACTGTTTTTT	CASSSPDRAREKLFF	TRBD1	TRBV7-9	TRBJ1-4	-
TGCGCCAGCACCAGTTCGGGGGGGGCCCAAGAGACCCAGTACTTC	CASTSSGGAQETQYF	TRBD2	TRBV23-1	TRBJ2-5	-